The T cell receptor (beta chain) under discussion was sequenced for a study of blood T cell repertoires in COVID-19. Across the study: The samples span acute and convalescent COVID-19 from the United States, Italy and Spain. PBMCs, B-cell-depleted T cells, or T cells provided the cDNA or gDNA that made up the material.

Authors' analysis steps: The authors estimated nucleated cell counts from reference gene primer amplification. Measured with immunoSEQ multiplex PCR; TCRdb has only the in-frame clones, and not every one. V and J calls plus clone size are reproduced from that table; the DNA served to infer D and trimming. The sample lists about 99,000 clones, 75% to 90% seen once, with under 30% in the top ten. The sequence was obtained from a man aged 60 to 69 with acute or convalescent COVID-19. Material: peripheral blood.

CDR3 region: CAISGPRSGKTGELFF. DNA of the CDR3: TGTGCCATTTCTGGCCCCCGTAGCGGGAAGACCGGGGAGCTGTTTTTT. The rearrangement uses TRBV28 and TRBJ2-2; TRBD2 aligns across 8 bases. Germline V gives CDR1 MDHEN, CDR2 SYDVKM. V was pared by 10 bases and J by 5 bases, with 15 bases of the junction left unmatched. The CDR3 covers 16 residues.